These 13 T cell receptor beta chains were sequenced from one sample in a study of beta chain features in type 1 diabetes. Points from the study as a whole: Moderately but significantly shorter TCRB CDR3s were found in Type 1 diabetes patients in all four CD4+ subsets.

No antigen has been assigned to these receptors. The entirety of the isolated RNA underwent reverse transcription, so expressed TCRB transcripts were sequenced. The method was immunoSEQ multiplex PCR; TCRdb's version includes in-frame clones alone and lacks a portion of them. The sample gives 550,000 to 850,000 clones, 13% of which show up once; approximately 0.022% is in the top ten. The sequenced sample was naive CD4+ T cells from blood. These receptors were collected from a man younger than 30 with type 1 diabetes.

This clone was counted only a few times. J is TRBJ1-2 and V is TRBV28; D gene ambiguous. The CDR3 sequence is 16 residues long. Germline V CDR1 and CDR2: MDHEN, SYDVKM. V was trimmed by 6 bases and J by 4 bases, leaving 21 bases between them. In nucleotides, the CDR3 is TGTGCCAGCAGCCTTAATGCCCTCATGGACGGCTATGGCTACACCTTC. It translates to CASSLNALMDGYGYTF.

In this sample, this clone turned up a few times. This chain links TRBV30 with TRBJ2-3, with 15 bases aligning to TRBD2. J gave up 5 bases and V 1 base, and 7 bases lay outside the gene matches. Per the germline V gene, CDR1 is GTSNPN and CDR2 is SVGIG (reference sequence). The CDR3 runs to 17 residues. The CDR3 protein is CAWSAGLAGGFEDTQYF. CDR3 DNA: TGTGCCTGGAGTGCCGGACTAGCGGGGGGGTTCGAAGATACGCAGTATTTT.

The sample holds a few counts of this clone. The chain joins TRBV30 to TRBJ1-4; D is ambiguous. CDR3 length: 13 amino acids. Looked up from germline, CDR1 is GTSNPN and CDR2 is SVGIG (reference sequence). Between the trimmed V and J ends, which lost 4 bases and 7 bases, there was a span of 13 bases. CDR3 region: CAWNPDSVEKLFF. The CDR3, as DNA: TGTGCCTGGAACCCAGACTCTGTTGAAAAACTGTTTTTT. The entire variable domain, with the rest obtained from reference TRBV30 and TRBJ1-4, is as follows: SQTIHQWPATLVQPVGSPLSLECTVEGTSNPNLYWYRQAAGRGLQLLFYSVGIGQISSEVPQNLSASRPQDRQFILSSKKLLLSDSGFYLCAWNPDSVEKLFFGSGTQLSVL.

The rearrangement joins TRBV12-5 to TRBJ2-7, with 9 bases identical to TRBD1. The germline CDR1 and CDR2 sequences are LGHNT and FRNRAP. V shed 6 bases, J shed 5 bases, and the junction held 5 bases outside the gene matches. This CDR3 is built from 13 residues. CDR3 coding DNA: TGTGCTAGTGGCTCCGGGACAGGGCACGAGCAGTACTTC. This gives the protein CASGSGTGHEQYF.

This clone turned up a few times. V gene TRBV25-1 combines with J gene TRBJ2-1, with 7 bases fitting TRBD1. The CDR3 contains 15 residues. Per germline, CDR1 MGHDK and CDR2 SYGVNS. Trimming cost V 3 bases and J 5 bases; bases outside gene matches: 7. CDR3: CASSDPSQGDNEQFF. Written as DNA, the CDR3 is TGTGCCAGCAGTGACCCTTCTCAGGGGGACAATGAGCAGTTCTTC.

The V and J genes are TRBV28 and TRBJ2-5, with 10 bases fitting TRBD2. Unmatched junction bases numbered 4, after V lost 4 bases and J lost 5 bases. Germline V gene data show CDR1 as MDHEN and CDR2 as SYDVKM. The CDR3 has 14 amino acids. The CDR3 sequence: CASSSSGGGETQYF. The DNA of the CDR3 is TGTGCCAGCAGTTCTAGCGGGGGAGGGGAGACCCAGTACTTC.

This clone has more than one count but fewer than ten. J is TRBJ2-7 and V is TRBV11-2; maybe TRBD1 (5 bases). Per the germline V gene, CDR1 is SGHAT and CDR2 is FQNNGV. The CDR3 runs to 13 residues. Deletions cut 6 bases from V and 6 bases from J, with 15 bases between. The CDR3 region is CASRKGVVSEQYF. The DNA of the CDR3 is TGTGCCAGCAGAAAAGGGGTAGTTTCCGAGCAGTACTTC.

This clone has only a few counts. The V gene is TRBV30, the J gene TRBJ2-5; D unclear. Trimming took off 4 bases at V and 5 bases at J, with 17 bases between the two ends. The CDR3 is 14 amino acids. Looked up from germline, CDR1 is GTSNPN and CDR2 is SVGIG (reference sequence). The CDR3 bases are TGTGCCTGGACCCGCTCGACCTCCCCGGAGACCCAGTACTTC. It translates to CAWTRSTSPETQYF.

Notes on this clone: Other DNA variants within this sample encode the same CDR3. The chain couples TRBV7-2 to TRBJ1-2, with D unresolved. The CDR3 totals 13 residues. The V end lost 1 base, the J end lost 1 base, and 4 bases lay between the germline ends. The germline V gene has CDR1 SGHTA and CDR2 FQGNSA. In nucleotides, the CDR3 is TGTGCCAGCAGCTTAGAGCGTAACTATGGCTACACCTTC. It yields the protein CASSLERNYGYTF.

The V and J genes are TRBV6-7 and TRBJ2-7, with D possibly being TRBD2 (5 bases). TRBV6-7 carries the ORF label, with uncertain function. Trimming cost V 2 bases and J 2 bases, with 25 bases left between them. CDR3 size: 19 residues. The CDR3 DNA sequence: TGTGCCAGCAGTTACCCTAACCTCTTCACTAGGAGGCTAACCTACGAGCAGTACTTC. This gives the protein CASSYPNLFTRRLTYEQYF.

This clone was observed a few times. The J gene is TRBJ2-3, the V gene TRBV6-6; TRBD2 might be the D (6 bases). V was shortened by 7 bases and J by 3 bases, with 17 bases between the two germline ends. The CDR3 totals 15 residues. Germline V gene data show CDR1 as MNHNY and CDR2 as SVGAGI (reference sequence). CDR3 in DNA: TGTGCCAGCACCTGGTCCGGGGGAAAGACAGATACGCAGTATTTT. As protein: CASTWSGGKTDTQYF.

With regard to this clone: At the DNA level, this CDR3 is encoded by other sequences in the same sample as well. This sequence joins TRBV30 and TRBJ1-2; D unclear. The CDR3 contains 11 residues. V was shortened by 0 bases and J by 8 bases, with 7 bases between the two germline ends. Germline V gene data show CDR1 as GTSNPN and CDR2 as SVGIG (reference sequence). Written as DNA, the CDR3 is TGTGCCTGGAGTGTGGGAGGGGGCTACACCTTC. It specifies CAWSVGGGYTF.

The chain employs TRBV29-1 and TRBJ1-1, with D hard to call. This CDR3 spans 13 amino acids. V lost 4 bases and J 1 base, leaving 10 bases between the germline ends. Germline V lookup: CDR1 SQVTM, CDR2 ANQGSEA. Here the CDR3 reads CSVGHSGNTEAFF. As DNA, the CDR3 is TGCAGCGTTGGTCATTCAGGGAACACTGAAGCTTTCTTT.